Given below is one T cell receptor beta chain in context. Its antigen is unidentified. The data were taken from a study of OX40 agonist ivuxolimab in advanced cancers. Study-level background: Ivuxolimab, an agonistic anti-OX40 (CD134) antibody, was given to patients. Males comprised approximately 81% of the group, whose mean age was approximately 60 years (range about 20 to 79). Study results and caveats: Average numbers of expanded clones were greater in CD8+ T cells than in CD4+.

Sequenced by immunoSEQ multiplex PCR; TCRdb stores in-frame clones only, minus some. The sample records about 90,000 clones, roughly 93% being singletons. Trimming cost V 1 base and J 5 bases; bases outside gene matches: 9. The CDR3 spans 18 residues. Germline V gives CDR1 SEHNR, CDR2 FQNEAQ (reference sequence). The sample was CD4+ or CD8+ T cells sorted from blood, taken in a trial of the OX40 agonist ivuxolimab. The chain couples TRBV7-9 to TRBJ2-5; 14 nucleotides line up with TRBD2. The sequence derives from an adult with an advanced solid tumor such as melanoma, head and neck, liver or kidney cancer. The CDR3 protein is CASSLGRTSGRWRETQYF. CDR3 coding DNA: TGTGCCAGCAGCTTAGGCCGGACTAGCGGGAGGTGGCGGGAGACCCAGTACTTC.